This is a list of T cell receptor beta chains from one sample in a study of regulatory T cells in long-lasting Graves disease. TCRdb analysed the multiplex PCR reads with MiXCR anew, one entry per CDR3 protein. The profile shows 530,000 or so distinct CDR3 sequences, about 16% of them singletons. The sample also formed part of further work on T cells in Graves' hyperthyroidism and ophthalmopathy.

The input for sequencing was peripheral blood mononuclear cells (PBMCs), taken at new diagnosis, from a patient treated with antithyroid drugs. The origin of the receptors is a man aged 18 to 29 with Graves disease. Both conserved end residues are part of each CDR3. D genes are given only for firm matches. Clone size is stated in some rows and not others, as once, few, many or a class when expanded.

J: TRBJ2-4
V: TRBV29-1
size: .
D: TRBD1
DNA: TGCAGCGTTCGGGACAGGGCCAAAAACATTCAGTACTTC
CDR3: CSVRDRAKNIQYF

J: TRBJ1-5
V: TRBV20-1
size: few
D: .
DNA: TGCAGTGCTACGAGACAGGTTAGCAATCAGCCCCAGCATTTT
CDR3: CSATRQVSNQPQHF

J: TRBJ1-4
V: TRBV5-5
size: .
D: .
DNA: TGTGCCAGCACCATTCGACAGTGGCAAAATGAAAAACTGTTTTTT
CDR3: CASTIRQWQNEKLFF

J: TRBJ2-3
V: TRBV6-2/TRBV6-3
size: many
D: TRBD2
DNA: TGTGCCAGCAGTTACAAAGCGGGAGACGTTACGCAGTATTTT
CDR3: CASSYKAGDVTQYF

J: TRBJ2-1
V: TRBV27
size: .
D: .
DNA: TGTGCCAGCAGCCTTGGAGGGCCGAGGTACAATGAGCAGTTCTTC
CDR3: CASSLGGPRYNEQFF

J: TRBJ2-1
V: TRBV6-2/TRBV6-3
size: few
D: TRBD2
DNA: TGTGCCAGCAGTGGGAGAGCGGGATCCTTTGAGCAGTTCTTC
CDR3: CASSGRAGSFEQFF

J: TRBJ1-5
V: TRBV4-2
size: few
D: TRBD1
DNA: TGTGCCAGCAGCCAAGTCGTAGGACAGGGCGATCAGCCCCAGCATTTT
CDR3: CASSQVVGQGDQPQHF

J: TRBJ2-7
V: TRBV10-3
size: many
D: TRBD1
DNA: TGTGCCATCAGTAACTCGGGGGACAGGGTCAACGAGCAGTACTTC
CDR3: CAISNSGDRVNEQYF

J: TRBJ1-1
V: TRBV5-1
size: .
D: .
DNA: TGCGCCAGCAGCTTGGGAGGAGGTGCGGGGGCTTCCTTT
CDR3: CASSLGGGAGASF

J: TRBJ1-4
V: TRBV3-1
size: many
D: .
DNA: TGTGCCAGCAGGCTGACAGGAGTAAGGGAAAAACTGTTTTTT
CDR3: CASRLTGVREKLFF

J: TRBJ2-1
V: TRBV12-3/TRBV12-4
size: many
D: .
DNA: TGTGCCAGCAGCCCAGCAGGCGTGGTGCAGTTCTTC
CDR3: CASSPAGVVQFF

J: TRBJ1-6
V: TRBV20-1
size: .
D: .
DNA: TGCAGTGCTAGAGACAGGTCCCGGGGGAATTCACCCCTCCACTTT
CDR3: CSARDRSRGNSPLHF

J: TRBJ2-1
V: TRBV5-1
size: few
D: .
DNA: TGCGCCAGCAGCTTGGAAGTGGCTAACTCCGCGACTGAGCAGTTCTTC
CDR3: CASSLEVANSATEQFF

J: TRBJ2-5
V: TRBV6-2/TRBV6-3
size: many
D: .
DNA: TGTGCCAGCAGTTATAGCGAGGCGTTGGACCAGTACTTC
CDR3: CASSYSEALDQYF

J: TRBJ2-5
V: TRBV18
size: many
D: .
DNA: TGTGCCAGCTCGTTCCGGAGGGGGATCCAAGAGACCCAGTACTTC
CDR3: CASSFRRGIQETQYF

J: TRBJ2-3
V: TRBV11-2
size: many
D: .
DNA: TGTGCCAGCAGCTTCCCGAGGGGACACGGAAACACAGATACGCAGTATTTT
CDR3: CASSFPRGHGNTDTQYF

J: TRBJ2-7
V: TRBV20-1
size: many
D: TRBD2
DNA: TGCAGTGCTAAAACTAGCGGGAGAGCTGCCGGCGAGCAGTACTTC
CDR3: CSAKTSGRAAGEQYF

J: TRBJ2-1
V: TRBV11-2
size: few
D: TRBD2
DNA: TGTGCCAGCAGCTCCGAATTGGGGGGAGGGCCGGTCGAGCAGTTCTTC
CDR3: CASSSELGGGPVEQFF

J: TRBJ2-1
V: TRBV9
size: .
D: TRBD2
DNA: TGTGCCAGCAGCGTTTCAGCGGGAGTATACAATGAGCAGTTCTTC
CDR3: CASSVSAGVYNEQFF

J: TRBJ2-7
V: TRBV19
size: .
D: TRBD2
DNA: TGTGCCAGTAGTCCTACCCGGACTAGCGGAGAAAAGGAGCAGTACTTC
CDR3: CASSPTRTSGEKEQYF

J: TRBJ2-5
V: TRBV6-1
size: few
D: TRBD2
DNA: TGTGCCAGCACCGGGACTAGCGGGAGGGCCTGGGAGACCCAGTACTTC
CDR3: CASTGTSGRAWETQYF

J: TRBJ2-3
V: TRBV7-9
size: many
D: TRBD2
DNA: TGTGCCAGCAGCTTAGCGGGACTAGCGGGGGTCACAGATACGCAGTATTTT
CDR3: CASSLAGLAGVTDTQYF

J: TRBJ1-4
V: TRBV18
size: .
D: .
DNA: TGTGCCAGCTCACCGGGCGGCGGTGCAACTAATGAAAAACTGTTTTTT
CDR3: CASSPGGGATNEKLFF

J: TRBJ2-7
V: TRBV19
size: once
D: .
DNA: TGTGCCAGTAGTGCCACAGAGTACGAGCAGTACTTC
CDR3: CASSATEYEQYF

J: TRBJ2-1
V: TRBV9
size: few
D: .
DNA: TGTGCCAGCAGCCCGGAGGGCGATTCCTACAATGAGCAGTTCTTC
CDR3: CASSPEGDSYNEQFF

J: TRBJ2-2
V: TRBV5-6
size: .
D: .
DNA: TGTGCCAGCAGATGGACACCCGCGAACACCGGGGAGCTGTTTTTT
CDR3: CASRWTPANTGELFF

J: TRBJ1-6
V: TRBV2
size: many
D: .
DNA: TGTGCCAGCAGTGTGGCAGGGCAGGGTTCACCCCTCCACTTT
CDR3: CASSVAGQGSPLHF

J: TRBJ2-7
V: TRBV12-3/TRBV12-4
size: many
D: .
DNA: TGTGCCAGCAGCATACAGGGTACCTACGAGCAGTACTTC
CDR3: CASSIQGTYEQYF

J: TRBJ2-3
V: TRBV5-1
size: many
D: .
DNA: TGCGCCAGCAGCTTGGCCCAAACGACAGCCTCCACAGATACGCAGTATTTT
CDR3: CASSLAQTTASTDTQYF

J: TRBJ1-2
V: TRBV28
size: .
D: .
DNA: TGTGCCAGCAGTTCATCACCAGGCGGGGGTGCAGGGCTGCATGGCTACACCTTC
CDR3: CASSSSPGGGAGLHGYTF

J: TRBJ2-3
V: TRBV28
size: many
D: .
DNA: TGTGCCAGCAGTTCCCAGGGGGGATTCGGCACAGATACGCAGTATTTT
CDR3: CASSSQGGFGTDTQYF

J: TRBJ1-2
V: TRBV12-3/TRBV12-4
size: .
D: .
DNA: TGTGCCAGCAGTTTATCCCGCCGGGGGGTTGGTGGCTACACCTTC
CDR3: CASSLSRRGVGGYTF

J: TRBJ1-1
V: TRBV18
size: few
D: .
DNA: TGTGCCAGCTCACCTATACAAGACAATGAAGCTTTCTTT
CDR3: CASSPIQDNEAFF

J: TRBJ1-1
V: TRBV12-3/TRBV12-4
size: many
D: TRBD1
DNA: TGTGCCAGCAGTCCGGACAGGGGCGGCACTTTCTTT
CDR3: CASSPDRGGTFF

J: TRBJ2-7
V: TRBV5-1
size: few
D: TRBD1
DNA: TGCGCCAGCAGCAACAGGGGTGGCGACGAGCAGTACTTC
CDR3: CASSNRGGDEQYF

J: TRBJ1-4
V: TRBV27
size: .
D: .
DNA: TGTGCCAGCAGCAGGAACCAGGGAATTAATGAAAAACTGTTTTTT
CDR3: CASSRNQGINEKLFF